Following are 22 T cell receptor beta chains from one sample sequenced in a study of beta chain features in type 1 diabetes. Overall study findings and caveats: Shortening of TCRB CDR3s, moderate but significant, appeared in all four CD4+ subsets of Type 1 diabetes patients.

Sequenced material consisted of expressed TCRB transcripts (all of the isolated RNA was reverse transcribed). Sequencing was performed with immunoSEQ multiplex PCR; in TCRdb, only in-frame clones are kept and a portion is missing. The sample has roughly 240,000 clones; roughly 25% are singletons. Their cognate antigens are unknown. Input material: naive CD4+ T cells from blood. The receptors were gathered from a woman aged 25 to 45 with type 1 diabetes.

V and J are TRBV2 and TRBJ1-5; 8 nucleotides line up with TRBD1. In germline, CDR1 is SNHLY, CDR2 FYNNEI. V lost 10 bases to trimming and J lost 1 base; unmatched junction nucleotides: 3. The length of the CDR3 is 13 residues. The CDR3, as DNA: TGTGCCACGACAGGGGACAGCAATCAGCCCCAGCATTTT. Translating gives CATTGDSNQPQHF.

This chain joins TRBV29-1 and TRBJ2-1, with 7 bases that match TRBD1. Losses at the gene ends were 7 bases for V and 12 bases for J; bases not matched to a gene: 15. CDR3 length: 13 residues. CDR1 SQVTM and CDR2 ANQGSEA come from the germline V gene. This CDR3 reads CSGIQGSLEGQFF. In DNA form, the CDR3 reads TGCAGCGGCATACAGGGGTCTTTAGAGGGGCAGTTCTTC.

The V call is TRBV30, the J call TRBJ1-5; D unresolved. CDR1 is GTSNPN and CDR2 is SVGIG in the germline V gene (reference sequence). Deletions cut 2 bases from V and 5 bases from J, with 13 bases between. This CDR3 comprises 14 residues. The CDR3 here is CAWSKNSHHQPQHF. CDR3 in DNA: TGTGCCTGGAGTAAGAACTCTCACCATCAGCCCCAGCATTTT.

The chain joins TRBV29-1 to TRBJ2-5; D remains unclear. Trimming removed 3 bases from V and 1 base from J, with 6 bases in between. The CDR3 is 12 residues long. Looked up from germline, CDR1 is SQVTM and CDR2 is ANQGSEA. CDR3 in DNA: TGCAGCGTTGACCTATCCCAAGAGACCCAGTACTTC. It yields the protein CSVDLSQETQYF.

This clone has a handful of counts. The gene calls are TRBV29-1 and TRBJ2-7, with a possible D match to TRBD1 (6 bases). The ends were cut back, 4 bases at V and 0 bases at J, with 10 bases in the middle. Germline CDR1 and CDR2: SQVTM and ANQGSEA. The CDR3 runs to 13 residues. The CDR3 loop reads CSVGTGPSYEQYF. The CDR3 nucleotides are TGCAGCGTTGGAACAGGGCCCTCCTACGAGCAGTACTTC.

This chain links TRBV11-2 with TRBJ1-2; 8 nucleotides match TRBD1. The germline V gene encodes CDR1 SGHAT and CDR2 FQNNGV. V lost 2 bases, J lost 8 bases, and 10 bases stayed unmatched. The CDR3 sequence is 15 residues long. This chain's CDR3 is CASSLTGQAHGGYTF. The CDR3 DNA reads TGTGCCAGCAGCTTAACGGGACAGGCCCATGGGGGCTACACCTTC. The full variable domain, completed using reference TRBV11-2 and TRBJ1-2, is EAGVAQSPRYKIIEKRQSVAFWCNPISGHATLYWYQQILGQGPKLLIQFQNNGVVDDSQLPKDRFSAERLKGVDSTLKIQPAKLEDSAVYLCASSLTGQAHGGYTFGSGTRLTVV.

CDR3 in amino acids: CASSLYTFYSEQFF. CDR3 bases: TGTGCCAGCAGCTTGTATACCTTTTATAGTGAGCAGTTCTTC. The chain has TRBV5-6 and TRBJ2-1; the D is unclear. CDR3 size: 14 residues. Trimming left V 1 base short and J 9 bases short, with 14 bases between. Germline V gene sequence: CDR1 SGHDT, CDR2 YYEEEE.

The chain employs TRBV29-1 and TRBJ2-5; possible D gene TRBD2, 5 bases. This CDR3 is 11 amino acids long. Looked up from germline, CDR1 is SQVTM and CDR2 is ANQGSEA. Here the CDR3 reads CSEGRGETQYF. CDR3 DNA: TGCAGTGAGGGTCGGGGAGAGACCCAGTACTTC.

This clone was picked up a small number of times. J is TRBJ1-1 and V is TRBV20-1; TRBD1 matches at 8 bases. This CDR3 is 11 amino acids long. J gave up 12 bases and V 1 base, and 4 bases lay outside the gene matches. Germline values: CDR1 DFQATT, CDR2 SNEGSKA (reference sequence). CDR3 bases: TGCAGTGCTAGAGTTAGGACAGGGACTTTCTTT. Translated: CSARVRTGTFF.

The chain links TRBV5-1 to TRBJ2-3, with D possibly being TRBD2 (6 bases). The germline CDR1 and CDR2 sequences are SGHRS and YFSETQ. The CDR3 runs 14 residues. V lost 4 bases to trimming and J lost 1 base, with 10 bases between them. CDR3 nucleotides: TGCGCCAGCAGCCTCCCTAGCGGCACAGATACGCAGTATTTT. Amino acid sequence: CASSLPSGTDTQYF.

The chain carries TRBV30 and TRBJ2-1, with 7 bases lining up with TRBD2. The CDR3 contains 14 residues. V was pared by 4 bases and J by 7 bases, with 10 bases of the junction left unmatched. From germline, CDR1 is GTSNPN and CDR2 SVGIG (reference sequence). The CDR3 nucleotides read TGTGCCTGGACTAAGGCGGGAGTGGTGAATGAGCAGTTCTTC. Its translation: CAWTKAGVVNEQFF.

The chain is built from TRBV5-1 and TRBJ1-5, with D perhaps matching TRBD1 (5 bases). This CDR3 has 16 amino acids. Trimming cost V 0 bases and J 4 bases, with 14 bases left between them. Germline values: CDR1 SGHRS, CDR2 YFSETQ. The DNA for the CDR3 is TGCGCCAGCAGCTTGGAAGCCAGGGAATCAAATCAGCCCCAGCATTTT. Its protein is CASSLEARESNQPQHF.

The chain uses TRBV11-1 and TRBJ1-1; D is uncertain. This CDR3 spans 13 amino acids. V shed 2 bases and J shed 5 bases, with 9 bases lying between them. The germline V gene encodes CDR1 SGHAT and CDR2 FQDESV (reference sequence). The CDR3 protein is CASSLSGRTEAFF. The CDR3 DNA is TGTGCCAGCAGCTTATCCGGGAGGACTGAAGCTTTCTTT.

This rearrangement joins TRBV29-1 to TRBJ1-1; D call uncertain. The germline V gene has CDR1 SQVTM and CDR2 ANQGSEA. V gave up 8 bases and J gave up 1 base, with 11 bases separating them. The CDR3 is made up of 12 amino acids. CDR3 protein: CSTGLGNTEAFF. The CDR3 DNA follows: TGCAGCACGGGGTTAGGGAACACTGAAGCTTTCTTT.

The chain joins TRBV7-9 to TRBJ1-1; TRBD1 is a possible D gene (5 bases). V lost 3 bases and J lost 0, with 11 bases in between. The CDR3 has 15 amino acids. CDR1 is SEHNR, CDR2 FQNEAQ, per germline (reference sequence). The CDR3 DNA reads TGTGCCAGCAGCTTCTCAGGGATCATGAACACTGAAGCTTTCTTT. It translates to CASSFSGIMNTEAFF.

The V call is TRBV10-3, the J call TRBJ2-7, with 8 bases aligning to TRBD1. With 7 bases clipped from V and 3 bases from J, the junction kept 8 bases outside the gene matches. The CDR3 consists of 14 residues. Looked up from germline, CDR1 is ENHRY and CDR2 is SYGVKD. The CDR3 loop is CAITASDRVYEQYF. CDR3 DNA sequence: TGTGCCATCACCGCTTCGGACAGGGTCTACGAGCAGTACTTC.

This clone has a handful of counts. V usage is TRBV18 and J usage is TRBJ1-3; D uncertain. This CDR3 has 15 residues. The germline CDR1 and CDR2 sequences are KGHSH and LQKENI. V was shortened by 2 bases and J by 4 bases, with 12 bases between the two germline ends. The CDR3 reads CASSPFRAAGNTIYF. CDR3 DNA: TGTGCCAGCTCACCATTTCGAGCTGCGGGAAACACCATATATTTT.

CDR3 in amino acids: CASSPLAPGTQYF. The DNA of the CDR3 is TGTGCCAGCTCACCACTGGCACCGGGGACCCAGTACTTC. The gene calls are TRBV18 and TRBJ2-5; D call uncertain. The V gene's germline CDR1 is KGHSH and CDR2 LQKENI. The germline V and J ends were trimmed by 1 base and 7 bases, with 10 bases remaining between them. The CDR3 runs to 13 residues.

This clone showed up just a few times. V usage is TRBV29-1 and J usage is TRBJ2-2, with TRBD2 matching over 13 bases. V shed 4 bases and J 3 bases; nucleotides not matched to a gene: 8. The CDR3 runs 17 residues. Germline lookup yields CDR1 SQVTM and CDR2 ANQGSEA. CDR3 DNA: TGCAGCGTTGGACGGACTAGCGGGAGCTGGGACACCGGGGAGCTGTTTTTT. As protein: CSVGRTSGSWDTGELFF.

The chain links TRBV6-6 to TRBJ2-1, with D hard to call. Trimming cost V 0 bases and J 7 bases, with 7 bases left between them. This CDR3 spans 13 amino acids. Germline V gene lookup returns CDR1 MNHNY and CDR2 SVGAGI (reference sequence). The CDR3 DNA follows: TGTGCCAGCAGTTACTCGAGCATGAATGAGCAGTTCTTC. It specifies CASSYSSMNEQFF.

The CDR3 is CSVLSTGTAENIQYF. The CDR3 DNA follows: TGCAGCGTTTTAAGTACGGGGACAGCGGAAAACATTCAGTACTTC. This chain connects TRBV29-1 to TRBJ2-4; 7 nucleotides align to TRBD1. The CDR3 covers 15 residues. Per germline, CDR1 SQVTM and CDR2 ANQGSEA. V trimming: 5 bases; J trimming: 5 bases; junction bases outside the gene matches: 12.

This rearrangement joins TRBV30 to TRBJ1-2; 7 bases match TRBD1. The CDR3 contains 14 residues. J gave up 2 bases and V 0 bases, and 3 bases lay outside the gene matches. Per germline, CDR1 GTSNPN and CDR2 SVGIG (reference sequence). CDR3 sequence (DNA): TGTGCCTGGAGTGTGGGGACAGCGAACTATGGCTACACCTTC. It encodes CAWSVGTANYGYTF. The full variable domain, its missing parts supplied by reference TRBV30 and TRBJ1-2, is SQTIHQWPATLVQPVGSPLSLECTVEGTSNPNLYWYRQAAGRGLQLLFYSVGIGQISSEVPQNLSASRPQDRQFILSSKKLLLSDSGFYLCAWSVGTANYGYTFGSGTRLTVV.